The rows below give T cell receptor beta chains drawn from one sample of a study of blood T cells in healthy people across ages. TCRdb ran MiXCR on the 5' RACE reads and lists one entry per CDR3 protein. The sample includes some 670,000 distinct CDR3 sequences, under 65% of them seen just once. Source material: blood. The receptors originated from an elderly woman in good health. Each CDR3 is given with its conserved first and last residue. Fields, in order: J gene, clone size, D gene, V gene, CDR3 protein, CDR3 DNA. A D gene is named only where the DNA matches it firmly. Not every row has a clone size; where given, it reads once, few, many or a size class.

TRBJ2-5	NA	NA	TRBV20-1	CSARAGDQYF	TGCAGTGCTAGAGCAGGGGATCAGTACTTC
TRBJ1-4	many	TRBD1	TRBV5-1	CASSLQGEVNEKLFF	TGCGCCAGCAGCTTACAGGGGGAGGTTAATGAAAAACTGTTTTTT
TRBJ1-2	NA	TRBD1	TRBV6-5	CASSYSTRDRKRGGYGYTF	TGTGCCAGCAGTTACTCGACCCGGGACAGGAAAAGGGGGGGCTATGGCTACACCTTC
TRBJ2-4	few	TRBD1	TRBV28	CASRFPGGEQYF	TGTGCCAGCAGGTTCCCAGGGGGAGAGCAGTACTTC
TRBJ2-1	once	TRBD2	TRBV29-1	CSVAPTSNNEQFF	TGCAGCGTTGCCCCGACTAGCAACAATGAGCAGTTCTTC
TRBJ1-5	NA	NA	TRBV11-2	CASSLSTGSWNQPQHF	TGTGCCAGCAGCCTCTCGACAGGATCGTGGAATCAGCCCCAGCATTTT
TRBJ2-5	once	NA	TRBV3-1	CASSHGQNIYNEQYF	TGTGCCAGCAGCCACGGCCAGAATATCTACAATGAGCAGTACTTC
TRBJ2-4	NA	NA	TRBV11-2	CASSRDLGLAIQYF	TGTGCCAGCAGCCGGGACTTGGGGTTAGCCATTCAGTACTTC
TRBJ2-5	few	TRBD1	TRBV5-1	CASSLEGGGSETQYF	TGCGCCAGCAGCTTGGAAGGGGGCGGATCGGAGACCCAGTACTTC
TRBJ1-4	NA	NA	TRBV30	CAWSGGGTQEKLFF	TGTGCCTGGAGCGGGGGGGGGACACAAGAAAAACTGTTTTTT
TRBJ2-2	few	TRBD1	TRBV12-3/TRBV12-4	CASTDRGNTGELFF	TGTGCCAGCACCGACAGGGGGAACACCGGGGAGCTGTTTTTT
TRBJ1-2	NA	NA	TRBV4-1	CASSQDPGLNYGYTF	TGCGCCAGCAGCCAAGACCCCGGCCTGAACTATGGCTACACCTTC
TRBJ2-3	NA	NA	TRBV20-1	CSALGVDTQYF	TGCAGTGCTCTAGGGGTGGATACGCAGTATTTT
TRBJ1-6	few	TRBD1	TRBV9	CASSPGQGKNSPLHF	TGTGCCAGCAGCCCTGGACAGGGGAAGAATTCACCCCTCCACTTT
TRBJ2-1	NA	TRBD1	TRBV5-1	CASSFGQGALRGLAQFF	TGCGCCAGCAGCTTCGGACAGGGGGCCCTCAGGGGATTAGCGCAGTTCTTC
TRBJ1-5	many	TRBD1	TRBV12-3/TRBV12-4	CASSTDRGDQPQHF	TGTGCCAGCAGTACGGACAGGGGGGATCAGCCCCAGCATTTT
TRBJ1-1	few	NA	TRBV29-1	CSVDGGGVNTEAFF	TGCAGCGTTGATGGGGGAGGGGTGAACACTGAAGCTTTCTTT
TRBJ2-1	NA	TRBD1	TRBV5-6	CTSSGTGGEQFF	TGTACCAGCAGCGGTACAGGGGGTGAGCAGTTCTTC
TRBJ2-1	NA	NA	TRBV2	CANSKFSNEQFF	TGTGCCAACAGTAAGTTCAGCAATGAGCAGTTCTTC
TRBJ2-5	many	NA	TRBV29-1	CSVEGQIQETQYF	TGCAGCGTTGAGGGGCAGATTCAAGAGACCCAGTACTTC
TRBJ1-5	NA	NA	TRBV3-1	CASSQVQDNQPQHF	TGTGCCAGCAGCCAAGTTCAGGATAATCAGCCCCAGCATTTT
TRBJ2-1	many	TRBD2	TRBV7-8	CASSLAGLAGVNEQFF	TGTGCCAGCAGCTTAGCGGGGCTAGCGGGAGTCAATGAGCAGTTCTTC
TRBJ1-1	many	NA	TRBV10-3	CAISEAVGGNTEAFF	TGTGCCATCAGTGAGGCGGTAGGAGGGAACACTGAAGCTTTCTTT
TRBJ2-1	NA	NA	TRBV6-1	CASSEAVRNEQFF	TGTGCCAGCAGTGAAGCGGTACGTAATGAGCAGTTCTTC
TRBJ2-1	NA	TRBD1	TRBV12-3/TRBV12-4	CASSVTGGLGNEQFF	TGTGCCAGCAGCGTCACAGGGGGCCTTGGCAATGAGCAGTTCTTC
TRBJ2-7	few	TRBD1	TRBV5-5	CASSPGQPTYEQYF	TGTGCCAGCAGCCCGGGACAGCCTACTTACGAGCAGTACTTC